Listed here is a single T cell receptor beta chain. The antigen is not known. The entry originates in a study of cytomegalovirus exposure and HLA in healthy donors. Broader study findings: The authors later found HLA-associated TCR beta chains more clonally expanded than equally common others. TCR beta chains numbering some 160 were designated cytomegalovirus-associated. Roughly uniform sequencing depth across donors was assumed, possibly incorrectly.

Use of 60 Vbeta and 13 Jbeta primers characterized the PCR. Repertoires were generated with immunoSEQ multiplex PCR, while TCRdb's copy carries only in-frame clones and drops some. The sample carries around 91,000 clones, about 77% recorded once. Trimming removed 6 bases from V and 9 bases from J; junction bases left unmatched: 13. Germline CDR1 and CDR2: SGDLS and YYNGEE. The CDR3 totals 14 residues. The TCR originated in a male donor in good health and CMV-seropositive. This rearrangement joins TRBV9 to TRBJ1-2; TRBD1 agrees at 8 bases. Sequencing was carried out using PBMCs. The CDR3 loop reads CASTPGQGSNSYTF. The CDR3 DNA sequence: TGTGCCAGCACCCCTGGACAGGGTTCTAATAGCTACACCTTC.